This T cell receptor (beta chain) was found in a study of monozygotic twins with inflammatory bowel disease. The study, taken as a whole, reports: Repertoire similarity was not found to differ between concordant and discordant twins, possibly from limited power.

Germline CDR1 is LNHDA and CDR2 is SQIVND (reference sequence). The CDR3 totals 14 residues. On this clonotype: The antigen remains undetermined.

TCRdb reprocessed the 5' RACE reads and reports one entry per CDR3 protein, with no DNA. This listing includes about 380,000 distinct CDR3 sequences. Specimen: blood. The source of this sequence is a human donor with ulcerative colitis or Crohn's disease, or a healthy co-twin of an affected twin (not recorded which). This sequence joins TRBV19 and TRBJ1-6. The CDR3 spells CASSGGTGNSPLHF.